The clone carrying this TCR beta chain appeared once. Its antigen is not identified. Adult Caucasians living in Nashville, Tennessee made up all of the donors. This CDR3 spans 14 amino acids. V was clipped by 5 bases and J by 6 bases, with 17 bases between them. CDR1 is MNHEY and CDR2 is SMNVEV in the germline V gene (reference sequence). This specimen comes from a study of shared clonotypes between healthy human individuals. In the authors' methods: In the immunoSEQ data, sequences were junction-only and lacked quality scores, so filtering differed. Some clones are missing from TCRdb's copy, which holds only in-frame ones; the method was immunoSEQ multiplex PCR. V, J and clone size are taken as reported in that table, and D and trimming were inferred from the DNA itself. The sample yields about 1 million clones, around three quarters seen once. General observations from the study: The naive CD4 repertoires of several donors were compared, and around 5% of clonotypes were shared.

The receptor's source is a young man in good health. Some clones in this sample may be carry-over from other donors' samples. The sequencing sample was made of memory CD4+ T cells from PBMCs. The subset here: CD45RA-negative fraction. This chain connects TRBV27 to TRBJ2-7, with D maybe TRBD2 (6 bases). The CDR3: CASSEGRDTGEQYF. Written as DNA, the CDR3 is TGTGCCAGCAGTGAGGGGCGGGATACCGGCGAGCAGTACTTC.